The 24 T cell receptor beta chains in this list originate from one sample, sequenced in a study of cytomegalovirus exposure and HLA in healthy donors. PCR used 60 Vbeta primers and 13 Jbeta primers. This table comes from immunoSEQ multiplex PCR, and its TCRdb copy is limited to in-frame clones, with some not included. The profile shows under 200,000 clones, approximately 80% of them singletons. Sequenced material: PBMCs. The receptors originated from a woman aged 50 to 60 in good health and CMV-seropositive.

The chain carries TRBV29-1 and TRBJ1-3, with 11 bases that match TRBD1. After removal of 5 bases from V and 1 base from J, the junction contained 7 bases not matched to a gene. This CDR3 has 16 residues. The germline gives CDR1 SQVTM, CDR2 ANQGSEA. CDR3 sequence: CSVIPGTGGSGNTIYF. CDR3 nucleotides: TGCAGCGTTATTCCCGGGACAGGGGGATCTGGAAACACCATATATTTT.

The rearrangement joins TRBV27 to TRBJ2-1; 13 bases align to TRBD2. J gave up 10 bases and V 6 bases, and 12 bases lay outside the gene matches. Germline V CDR1 and CDR2: MNHEY, SMNVEV (reference sequence). The length of the CDR3 is 16 residues. CDR3 sequence (DNA): TGTGCCAGCAGCCCAACCCGGACTAGCGGGAGTAGGGAGCAGTTCTTC. This encodes CASSPTRTSGSREQFF.

This chain links TRBV5-8 with TRBJ1-1; no firm D call. The CDR3 loop spans 10 amino acids. V was trimmed by 2 bases and J by 7 bases, leaving 3 bases between them. The germline V gene has CDR1 SGHTS and CDR2 YDEGEE. CDR3: CASSFNEAFF. The CDR3 DNA sequence: TGTGCCAGCAGCTTTAATGAAGCTTTCTTT. Based on the CDR3 plus reference TRBV5-8 and TRBJ1-1, the full variable domain is EAGVTQSPTHLIKTRGQQATLRCSPISGHTSVYWYQQALGLGLQFLLWYDEGEERNRGNFPPRFSGRQFPNYSSELNVNALELEDSALYLCASSFNEAFFGQGTRLTVV.

The DNA for the CDR3 is TGTGCCAGCAGCTCGCTAGCGGGAGGCCACGAGCAGTACTTC. Amino acids: CASSSLAGGHEQYF. The chain couples TRBV13 to TRBJ2-7, with TRBD2 matching over 11 bases. The CDR3 length is 14 residues. The J segment lost 5 bases and the V segment lost 4 bases, leaving 4 bases of the junction unmatched. Germline CDR1 and CDR2: PRHDT and FYEKMQ (reference sequence).

This chain uses TRBV28 with TRBJ1-6, with D uncertain. V lost 6 bases and J lost 5, with 20 bases in between. Germline V gene sequence: CDR1 MDHEN, CDR2 SYDVKM. The CDR3 sequence is 17 residues long. CDR3 region: CASRASQGVRDNSPLHF. The CDR3 bases are TGTGCCAGCAGGGCGAGTCAAGGAGTCCGAGATAATTCACCCCTCCACTTT.

This chain links TRBV7-2 with TRBJ2-1, with D perhaps matching TRBD1 (7 bases). V was pared by 2 bases and J by 4 bases, with 12 bases between. The CDR3 loop spans 15 amino acids. Germline-derived CDR1 and CDR2 are SGHTA and FQGNSA. The chain's CDR3 is CASSLQGGEYNEQFF. As DNA, the CDR3 is TGTGCCAGCAGCTTACAGGGGGGAGAATACAATGAGCAGTTCTTC.

The rearrangement joins TRBV5-4 to TRBJ2-7; D may be TRBD1 (5 bases). The V gene lost 1 base and the J gene lost 5 bases, with 10 bases spanning the gap. Germline CDR1 SGHNT, CDR2 YYREEE (reference sequence). CDR3 size: 13 residues. Here the CDR3 DNA reads TGTGCCAGCAGCTTGAGCAGGGCAAACGAGCAGTACTTC. Protein product: CASSLSRANEQYF. Variable domain in full (rest from reference TRBV5-4 and TRBJ2-7): ETGVTQSPTHLIKTRGQQVTLRCSSQSGHNTVSWYQQALGQGPQFIFQYYREEENGRGNFPPRFSGLQFPNYSSELNVNALELDDSALYLCASSLSRANEQYFGPGTRLTVT.

The chain carries TRBV11-3 and TRBJ2-1, with D tentatively TRBD2 (6 bases). V lost 1 base to trimming and J lost 4 bases, with 8 bases between them. Per germline, CDR1 SGHNT and CDR2 YENEEA. This CDR3 spans 14 amino acids. CDR3 amino acids: CASSLGEVYNEQFF. The CDR3 bases are TGTGCCAGCAGCTTAGGGGAGGTTTACAATGAGCAGTTCTTC.

The V call is TRBV6-1, the J call TRBJ2-7, with 8 positions matching TRBD1. The CDR3 has 15 amino acids. Germline CDR1 and CDR2: MNHNS and SASEGT. The trim removed 4 bases at V and 2 bases at J, leaving 7 bases unmatched. CDR3 nucleotide sequence: TGTGCCAGCAGTGCCGAGGGACAGGTAGCCTACGAGCAGTACTTC. It translates to CASSAEGQVAYEQYF.

This chain joins TRBV2 and TRBJ2-2, with TRBD2 matching 9 bases. This CDR3 has 14 residues. CDR1 is SNHLY and CDR2 is FYNNEI in the germline V gene. V lost 8 bases to trimming and J lost 7 bases; unmatched junction nucleotides: 8. CDR3 residues: CASRVGGGVGELFF. In DNA form, the CDR3 reads TGTGCCAGCCGGGTCGGCGGGGGGGTCGGGGAGCTGTTTTTT. Full variable domain (missing parts from reference TRBV2 and TRBJ2-2): EPEVTQTPSHQVTQMGQEVILRCVPISNHLYFYWYRQILGQKVEFLVSFYNNEISEKSEIFDDQFSVERPDGSNFTLKIRSTKLEDSAMYFCASRVGGGVGELFFGEGSRLTVL.

The chain couples TRBV28 to TRBJ1-2; D may be TRBD1 (6 bases). In germline, CDR1 is MDHEN, CDR2 SYDVKM. The CDR3 is made up of 15 amino acids. Between the trimmed V and J ends, which lost 3 bases and 4 bases, there was a span of 15 bases. This CDR3 reads CASSFGQSGVYGYTF. The CDR3, as DNA: TGTGCCAGCAGTTTTGGACAGTCAGGGGTCTATGGCTACACCTTC.

V gene TRBV29-1 combines with J gene TRBJ1-1; D is uncertain. The CDR3 spans 12 residues. Trimming left V 4 bases short and J 1 base short, with 7 bases between. Looked up from germline, CDR1 is SQVTM and CDR2 is ANQGSEA. CDR3 protein: CSVASWNTEAFF. As DNA, the CDR3 is TGCAGCGTTGCCTCCTGGAACACTGAAGCTTTCTTT.

The V call is TRBV9, the J call TRBJ2-1, with 14 bases aligning to TRBD2. Looked up from germline, CDR1 is SGDLS and CDR2 is YYNGEE. This CDR3 contains 16 residues. The junction had 8 bases not matched to a gene; V was cut back by 4 bases and J by 8 bases. The CDR3 reads CASSPRGTSGSDEQFF. In nucleotides, the CDR3 is TGTGCCAGCAGCCCTAGGGGGACTAGCGGGAGCGATGAGCAGTTCTTC.

This clone was recorded only once. The CDR3 carries no conserved terminal phenylalanine or tryptophan, so it likely arises from a read error. The chain recombines TRBV6-1 with TRBJ2-7; D gene unclear. This CDR3 region has 15 residues. V was clipped by 4 bases and J by 0 bases, with 13 bases between them. The V gene's germline CDR1 is MNHNS and CDR2 SASEGT. CDR3 bases: TGTGCCAGCAGTGGGGCCTCTACCCTCTCCTACGAGCAGTACTCC. It encodes CASSGASTLSYEQYS.

This clone appeared once. The chain is built from TRBV5-7 and TRBJ2-3; 7 positions match TRBD1. TRBV5-7 falls under the ORF class, with uncertain function. The CDR3 covers 16 residues. With 4 bases clipped from V and 2 bases from J, the junction kept 10 bases outside the gene matches. The CDR3 DNA follows: TGTGCCAGCAGCCGTTACCGGGACAGCTCCACAGATACGCAGTATTTT. The encoded protein is CASSRYRDSSTDTQYF.

V usage is TRBV7-2 and J usage is TRBJ1-2; no clear D gene. There are 12 residues in the CDR3. Germline-derived CDR1 and CDR2 are SGHTA and FQGNSA. Deletions cut 5 bases from V and 1 base from J, with 5 bases between. CDR3 sequence: CASSPRNYGYTF. CDR3 in DNA: TGTGCCAGCAGCCCCCGTAACTATGGCTACACCTTC.

There are a few counts of this clone. This rearrangement joins TRBV4-2 to TRBJ1-5; the D is unclear. The V gene's germline CDR1 is LGHNA and CDR2 YNFKEQ. CDR3 size: 15 residues. The V and J ends lost 1 base and 1 base respectively, with 8 bases between them. The CDR3, as DNA: TGTGCCAGCAGCCAAGGAAGAGGGAGCAATCAGCCCCAGCATTTT. This encodes CASSQGRGSNQPQHF.

The chain joins TRBV7-2 to TRBJ2-7; 12 bases match TRBD2. The CDR3 runs to 17 residues. V trimming: 3 bases; J trimming: 2 bases; junction bases outside the gene matches: 8. The germline V gene has CDR1 SGHTA and CDR2 FQGNSA. CDR3 nucleotides: TGTGCCAGCAGCTTCGGGACTAGCGGGTTAGGGGCCTACGAGCAGTACTTC. Translation: CASSFGTSGLGAYEQYF.

Only a few counts were recorded for this clone. CDR3 protein: CASSQDLDSTDTQYF. In DNA, the CDR3 is TGCGCCAGCAGCCAAGATTTGGACTCCACAGATACGCAGTATTTT. This rearrangement joins TRBV4-3 to TRBJ2-3; D might be TRBD2 (5 bases). CDR1 and CDR2 (germline): LGHNA, YSLEER. Trimming took 0 bases from V and 2 from J, leaving 9 bases between them. The CDR3 runs 15 residues.

The rearrangement uses TRBV7-3 and TRBJ2-6; 8 bases line up with TRBD1. The CDR3 loop spans 15 amino acids. The V segment lost 0 bases and the J segment 10 bases; nucleotides outside the gene matches: 5. Germline V gives CDR1 SGHTA, CDR2 FQGTGA. The CDR3 loop is CASSLTHDRGNVLTF. The DNA for the CDR3 is TGTGCCAGCAGCTTAACCCACGACAGGGGTAACGTCCTGACTTTC.

The chain joins TRBV5-4 to TRBJ2-7; D remains unclear. CDR3 length equals 13 residues. V gave up 0 bases and J gave up 6 bases, with 10 bases separating them. In germline, CDR1 is SGHNT, CDR2 YYREEE (reference sequence). The CDR3 DNA is TGTGCCAGCAGCTTGGATCTGACGGGCGAGCAGTACTTC. This sequence encodes CASSLDLTGEQYF. Drawing the rest from reference TRBV5-4 and TRBJ2-7, the complete variable domain is ETGVTQSPTHLIKTRGQQVTLRCSSQSGHNTVSWYQQALGQGPQFIFQYYREEENGRGNFPPRFSGLQFPNYSSELNVNALELDDSALYLCASSLDLTGEQYFGPGTRLTVT.

The chain is built from TRBV5-1 and TRBJ1-1; 11 bases line up with TRBD1. Per germline, CDR1 SGHRS and CDR2 YFSETQ. Trimming took 3 bases from V and 4 from J; bases not matched to a gene: 8. This CDR3 spans 16 amino acids. Here the CDR3 reads CASSWGTGGESTEAFF. In nucleotides, the CDR3 is TGCGCCAGCAGCTGGGGGACAGGGGGTGAGAGCACTGAAGCTTTCTTT.

The chain is built from TRBV7-2 and TRBJ2-1; 9 bases map to TRBD2. Trimming took 3 bases from V and 7 from J; bases not matched to a gene: 10. Germline CDR1 reads SGHTA; CDR2 reads FQGNSA. This CDR3 has 16 residues. CDR3 loop: CASSFPLAGGLNEQFF. The CDR3 DNA follows: TGTGCCAGCAGCTTCCCGCTGGCGGGAGGGTTAAATGAGCAGTTCTTC. The full variable domain, its missing parts supplied by reference TRBV7-2 and TRBJ2-1, is GAGVSQSPSNKVTEKGKDVELRCDPISGHTALYWYRQSLGQGLEFLIYFQGNSAPDKSGLPSDRFSAERTGGSVSTLTIQRTQQEDSAVYLCASSFPLAGGLNEQFFGPGTRLTVL.

This chain connects TRBV7-2 to TRBJ1-5; D perhaps matches TRBD1 (5 bases). The V end was cut by 1 base, the J end by 0 bases, with 7 bases between. Germline values: CDR1 SGHTA, CDR2 FQGNSA. The CDR3 is made up of 15 amino acids. The CDR3 sequence is CASSLVGVSNQPQHF. The CDR3 DNA reads TGTGCCAGCAGCTTAGTAGGGGTTAGCAATCAGCCCCAGCATTTT.